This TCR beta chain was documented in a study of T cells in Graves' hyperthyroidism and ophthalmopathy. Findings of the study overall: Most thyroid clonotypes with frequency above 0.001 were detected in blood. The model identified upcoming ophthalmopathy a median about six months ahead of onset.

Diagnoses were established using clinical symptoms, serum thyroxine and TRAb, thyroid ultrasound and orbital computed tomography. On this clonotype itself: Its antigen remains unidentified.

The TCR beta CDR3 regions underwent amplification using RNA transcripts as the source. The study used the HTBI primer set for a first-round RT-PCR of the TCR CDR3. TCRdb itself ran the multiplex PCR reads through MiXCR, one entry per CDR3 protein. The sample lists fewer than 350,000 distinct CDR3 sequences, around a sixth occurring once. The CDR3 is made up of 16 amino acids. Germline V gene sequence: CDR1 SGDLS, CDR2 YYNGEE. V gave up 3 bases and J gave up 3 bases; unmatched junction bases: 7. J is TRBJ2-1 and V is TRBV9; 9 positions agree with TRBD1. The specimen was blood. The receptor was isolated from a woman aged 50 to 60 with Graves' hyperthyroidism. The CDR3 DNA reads TGTGCCAGCAGCGAATCCGGGACAGGGATCTACAATGAGCAGTTCTTC. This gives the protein CASSESGTGIYNEQFF.